This T cell receptor (beta chain) was profiled in a study of OX40 agonist ivuxolimab in advanced cancers. Across the study: A history of anti-PD-1, anti-PD-L1 or anti-CTLA-4 therapy was acceptable, and approximately 39% had some.

Findings and caveats of the study: Partial responders at 0.1-3.0 mg/kg had among the lowest clonal expansion. Clonal expansion by week 6 occurred in CD4+ and CD8+ blood T cells (at 0.1 to 3.0 mg/kg).

To note about this clone: Its target is not known.

Trimming cost V 6 bases and J 0 bases, with 12 bases left between them. This CDR3 is 14 amino acids long. Germline V gene data show CDR1 as MNHNS and CDR2 as SASEGT. Sequencing used immunoSEQ multiplex PCR; TCRdb keeps in-frame clones, though not all of them. The data contain approximately 57,000 clones, 75% to 85% of them singletons. Sequenced material: CD4+ or CD8+ T cells sorted from blood, taken in a trial of the OX40 agonist ivuxolimab. This receptor was obtained from an adult with an advanced solid tumor such as melanoma, head and neck, liver or kidney cancer. This rearrangement joins TRBV6-1 to TRBJ2-7; TRBD1 is a possible D gene (6 bases). The CDR3 nucleotides read TGTGCCAGCAGGCACAGGGCTCCCTCCTACGAGCAGTACTTC. This sequence encodes CASRHRAPSYEQYF.